Each of the 32 T cell receptor beta chains below was sequenced from the same sample in a study of cytomegalovirus exposure and HLA in healthy donors. Primers for the PCR totalled 60 Vbeta and 13 Jbeta. Profiled with immunoSEQ multiplex PCR; TCRdb holds only in-frame clones, not every one. The sample lists 65,000 to 75,000 clones; roughly four fifths were seen once. What was sequenced was PBMCs. The source of these receptors is a woman aged 55 to 70 in good health and CMV-seropositive.

Here the CDR3 reads CASLGGVMNTEAFF. CDR3 DNA: TGTGCCAGTTTGGGAGGGGTTATGAACACTGAAGCTTTCTTT. V usage is TRBV19 and J usage is TRBJ1-1; tentatively, D is TRBD1 (5 bases). The CDR3 consists of 14 residues. The V end lost 8 bases, the J end lost 0 bases, and 13 bases lay between the germline ends. Germline lookup yields CDR1 LNHDA and CDR2 SQIVND (reference sequence). The full variable domain, completed using reference TRBV19 and TRBJ1-1, is DGGITQSPKYLFRKEGQNVTLSCEQNLNHDAMYWYRQDPGQGLRLIYYSQIVNDFQKGDIAEGYSVSREKKESFPLTVTSAQKNPTAFYLCASLGGVMNTEAFFGQGTRLTVV.

V and J are TRBV25-1 and TRBJ1-2, with a tentative D call TRBD1 (5 bases). V dropped 6 bases and J dropped 2 bases, with 16 bases sitting between them. Looked up from germline, CDR1 is MGHDK and CDR2 is SYGVNS. The CDR3 has 15 amino acids. CDR3 sequence: CASSDSGRWNYGYTF. The CDR3 DNA sequence: TGTGCCAGCAGCGACTCAGGGAGGTGGAACTATGGCTACACCTTC.

The chain has TRBV9 and TRBJ2-3; D possibly corresponds to TRBD1 (6 bases). The CDR3 sequence is 16 residues long. V lost 5 bases and J 2 bases, leaving 18 bases between the germline ends. Per the germline V gene, CDR1 is SGDLS and CDR2 is YYNGEE. CDR3 protein: CASRLGQLGNTDTQYF. The CDR3 DNA reads as TGTGCCAGCAGACTCGGACAGCTCGGTAACACAGATACGCAGTATTTT.

This sequence joins TRBV5-8 and TRBJ1-3; unclear D gene. Germline values: CDR1 SGHTS, CDR2 YDEGEE. The V end was cut by 1 base, the J end by 4 bases, with 12 bases between. The CDR3 consists of 15 residues. In DNA, the CDR3 is TGTGCCAGCAGCTTGCGGTTGGAGGTCGGAAACACCATATATTTT. This sequence encodes CASSLRLEVGNTIYF.

Remarks on this clone: An end of the junction does not agree with germline; a read error may underlie this. The CDR3 DNA reads TGTTCCAGCAGCTTAGGAGGGTACGAGCAGTACTTC. Translating it yields CSSSLGGYEQYF. V usage is TRBV7-9 and J usage is TRBJ2-7; D is possibly TRBD2 (6 bases). This CDR3 comprises 12 residues. The germline V gene encodes CDR1 SEHNR and CDR2 FQNEAQ (reference sequence).

With respect to this clone: Other DNA sequences within the sample encode an identical CDR3. The chain carries TRBV25-1 and TRBJ1-1, with 9 bases that match TRBD1. Unmatched junction bases numbered 7, after V lost 10 bases and J lost 4 bases. Germline loops: CDR1 MGHDK, CDR2 SYGVNS. This CDR3 has 13 residues. In DNA form, the CDR3 reads TGTGCCACCTCCGGGACAGGGACCACTGAAGCTTTCTTT. This sequence encodes CATSGTGTTEAFF. The variable domain in full, completed from reference TRBV25-1 and TRBJ1-1, reads EADIYQTPRYLVIGTGKKITLECSQTMGHDKMYWYQQDPGMELHLIHYSYGVNSTEKGDLSSESTVSRIRTEHFPLTLESARPSHTSQYLCATSGTGTTEAFFGQGTRLTVV.

The chain links TRBV10-3 to TRBJ2-3; the D gene is possibly TRBD2 (5 bases). CDR1 and CDR2 (germline): ENHRY, SYGVKD. CDR3 length: 13 amino acids. Trimming removed 6 bases from V and 1 base from J, with 8 bases in between. The CDR3 nucleotides read TGTGCCATCAGAGGACTTGGCACAGATACGCAGTATTTT. Its translation: CAIRGLGTDTQYF.

The chain recombines TRBV4-1 with TRBJ2-2; D perhaps matches TRBD2 (7 bases). Germline CDR1 is MGHRA and CDR2 is YSYEKL. Trimming took 2 bases from V and 7 from J, leaving 14 bases between them. The CDR3 is 15 residues long. The CDR3 region is CASSQLRGGGGELFF. CDR3 DNA sequence: TGCGCCAGCAGCCAACTCAGGGGAGGGGGCGGGGAGCTGTTTTTT.

V gene TRBV4-1 combines with J gene TRBJ2-7; 11 bases agree with TRBD2. CDR1 is MGHRA and CDR2 is YSYEKL in the germline V gene. The CDR3 length is 16 residues. V lost 1 base, J lost 2 bases, and 4 bases stayed unmatched. This CDR3 is CASSQANSGGAYEQYF. In DNA, the CDR3 is TGCGCCAGCAGCCAAGCAAATAGCGGGGGGGCCTACGAGCAGTACTTC.

J is TRBJ1-4 and V is TRBV5-1; no firm D call. The V gene lost 0 bases and the J gene lost 4 bases, with 7 bases spanning the gap. Looked up from germline, CDR1 is SGHRS and CDR2 is YFSETQ. CDR3 length equals 14 residues. The CDR3 loop reads CASSLGASNEKLFF. CDR3 sequence (DNA): TGCGCCAGCAGCTTGGGGGCAAGTAATGAAAAACTGTTTTTT. Full variable domain (remainder filled in from reference TRBV5-1 and TRBJ1-4): KAGVTQTPRYLIKTRGQQVTLSCSPISGHRSVSWYQQTPGQGLQFLFEYFSETQRNKGNFPGRFSGRQFSNSRSEMNVSTLELGDSALYLCASSLGASNEKLFFGSGTQLSVL.

Concerning this clone: The conserved closing phenylalanine or tryptophan is absent in this CDR3, likely reflecting a read error. The chain joins TRBV7-8 to TRBJ1-4; D ambiguous. The CDR3 totals 15 residues. V was cut by 1 base and J by 7 bases, with 13 bases left in between. CDR1 and CDR2 (germline): SGHVS, FQNEAQ. CDR3 loop: CASSLGSVAGEKLFV. CDR3 nucleotides: TGTGCCAGCAGCTTAGGGTCTGTAGCGGGTGAAAAACTGTTTGTT.

The V gene is TRBV18, the J gene TRBJ2-1; weak D call: TRBD2 (6 bases). The germline V gene has CDR1 KGHSH and CDR2 LQKENI. This CDR3 contains 15 residues. V was shortened by 3 bases and J by 6 bases, with 15 bases between the two germline ends. CDR3 sequence (DNA): TGTGCCAGCTCACCGGGTGGGCTAGCGAGCAATGAGCAGTTCTTC. Protein: CASSPGGLASNEQFF.

This chain connects TRBV27 to TRBJ2-2; D is ambiguous. The length of the CDR3 is 14 residues. CDR1 is MNHEY and CDR2 is SMNVEV in the germline V gene (reference sequence). Trimming took 2 bases from V and 0 from J, leaving 4 bases between them. CDR3 region: CASSLTANTGELFF. CDR3 DNA: TGTGCCAGCAGTTTAACGGCGAACACCGGGGAGCTGTTTTTT.

The genes are TRBV6-1 and TRBJ1-2, with 8 bases fitting TRBD1. The germline V gene has CDR1 MNHNS and CDR2 SASEGT. The CDR3 covers 13 residues. V was clipped by 5 bases and J by 4 bases; unmatched bases: 3. This CDR3 reads CASSPDRVYGYTF. Written as DNA, the CDR3 is TGTGCCAGCAGTCCGGACAGGGTCTATGGCTACACCTTC.

CDR3 in amino acids: CASSLAGQGLSPLHF. CDR3 bases: TGCGCCAGCAGCTTGGCCGGGCAGGGACTTTCACCCCTCCACTTT. V is TRBV5-1 and J is TRBJ1-6; D is possibly TRBD1 (5 bases). Germline-derived CDR1 and CDR2 are SGHRS and YFSETQ. The V gene lost 0 bases and the J gene lost 9 bases, with 13 bases spanning the gap. This CDR3 has 15 residues.

This chain connects TRBV4-1 to TRBJ1-6, with D maybe TRBD1 (5 bases). The V and J ends lost 0 bases and 14 bases respectively, with 11 bases between them. CDR1 is MGHRA, CDR2 YSYEKL, per germline. CDR3 length equals 13 residues. The CDR3 nucleotides are TGCGCCAGCAGCCAAGATCGGGGGGGTTCCCTCCACTTT. This sequence encodes CASSQDRGGSLHF.

The gene calls are TRBV2 and TRBJ2-2; possible D gene TRBD1, 6 bases. Trimming removed 7 bases at V and 0 bases at J, with 9 bases between. Germline CDR1 reads SNHLY; CDR2 reads FYNNEI. The CDR3 is made up of 14 amino acids. CDR3 nucleotides: TGTGCCAGCAAAGAGGGGGCGAACACCGGGGAGCTGTTTTTT. It encodes CASKEGANTGELFF.

CDR3 amino acids: CASSQDTHENTEAFF. The CDR3 DNA reads as TGCGCCAGCAGTCAAGACACCCACGAGAACACTGAAGCTTTCTTT. V is TRBV23-1 and J is TRBJ1-1; no clear D. TRBV23-1 counts as an open reading frame of uncertain function. Trimming cost V 2 bases and J 1 base, with 11 bases left between them. The CDR3 length is 15 residues.

With respect to this clone: A read error may produce the germline difference seen at one junction end. CDR3 sequence: CARREGSIYGYTF. The DNA of the CDR3 is TGTGCCCGGAGGGAGGGGTCGATCTATGGCTACACCTTC. This chain links TRBV30 with TRBJ1-2; tentative D call: TRBD1 (5 bases). Germline V gene lookup returns CDR1 GTSNPN and CDR2 SVGIG (reference sequence). The CDR3 runs 13 residues.

V and J are TRBV7-8 and TRBJ2-1; TRBD2 might be the D (5 bases). V was pared by 5 bases and J by 4 bases, with 9 bases between. The CDR3 totals 13 residues. Germline values: CDR1 SGHVS, CDR2 FQNEAQ. In DNA, the CDR3 is TGTGCCAGCAGCCCGAGGGTTTACAATGAGCAGTTCTTC. This sequence encodes CASSPRVYNEQFF.

The chain links TRBV9 to TRBJ2-7; D gene unclear. The germline V and J ends were trimmed by 0 bases and 2 bases, with 9 bases remaining between them. Germline V CDR1 and CDR2: SGDLS, YYNGEE. The CDR3 consists of 14 residues. The CDR3 DNA follows: TGTGCCAGCAGCGTAGATGTTGAGCCCTACGAGCAGTACTTC. Amino acids: CASSVDVEPYEQYF.

CDR3 amino acids: CAWSPGQAGYNSPLHF. In nucleotides, the CDR3 is TGTGCCTGGAGTCCCGGACAGGCGGGGTATAATTCACCCCTCCACTTT. The chain joins TRBV30 to TRBJ1-6, with 7 bases aligning to TRBD1. V shed 2 bases, J shed 4 bases, and the junction held 8 bases outside the gene matches. The length of the CDR3 is 16 residues. The germline CDR1 and CDR2 sequences are GTSNPN and SVGIG (reference sequence).

This clone showed up just a few times. V is TRBV5-1 and J is TRBJ2-7; unclear D gene. Germline CDR1 SGHRS, CDR2 YFSETQ. V was trimmed by 4 bases and J by 3 bases, leaving 8 bases between them. The CDR3 sequence is 12 residues long. CDR3 region: CASSPDSYEQYF. In DNA form, the CDR3 reads TGCGCCAGCAGCCCCGATAGCTACGAGCAGTACTTC.

The chain recombines TRBV27 with TRBJ2-5, with 10 bases aligning to TRBD2. Trimming cost V 3 bases and J 5 bases; bases outside gene matches: 6. Germline CDR1 is MNHEY and CDR2 is SMNVEV (reference sequence). The CDR3 loop spans 15 amino acids. This CDR3 is CASSFSGGLGETQYF. DNA of the CDR3: TGTGCCAGCAGTTTTAGCGGGGGGTTGGGGGAGACCCAGTACTTC.

The rearrangement joins TRBV6-1 to TRBJ2-7; 9 bases are shared with TRBD1. This CDR3 contains 14 residues. CDR1 is MNHNS and CDR2 is SASEGT in the germline V gene. With 6 bases clipped from V and 4 bases from J, the junction kept 7 bases outside the gene matches. The CDR3 loop is CASRQGAPGYEQYF. The CDR3 DNA is TGTGCCAGCAGACAGGGGGCGCCGGGGTACGAGCAGTACTTC.

This chain connects TRBV7-2 to TRBJ1-6; 11 bases fit TRBD1. Germline V lookup: CDR1 SGHTA, CDR2 FQGNSA. The V and J ends lost 5 bases and 7 bases, in that order; junction bases with no gene match: 4. The CDR3 is made up of 15 amino acids. The CDR3 is CASSPRTGGNSPLHF. In DNA form, the CDR3 reads TGTGCCAGCAGCCCTCGGACAGGGGGCAATTCACCCCTCCACTTT.

The V gene is TRBV5-4, the J gene TRBJ2-4; D is possibly TRBD1 (8 bases). Trimming removed 4 bases from V and 5 bases from J, with 22 bases in between. The CDR3 sequence is 17 residues long. Germline CDR1 SGHNT, CDR2 YYREEE (reference sequence). CDR3 sequence (DNA): TGTGCCAGCAGCCGGGGGGAGAGTGCAGGGGGCGAAAACATTCAGTACTTC. It specifies CASSRGESAGGENIQYF.

The rearrangement joins TRBV30 to TRBJ2-5; a weak D match, TRBD2 (7 bases). V lost 2 bases and J 5 bases, leaving 12 bases between the germline ends. Germline lookup yields CDR1 GTSNPN and CDR2 SVGIG (reference sequence). The CDR3 spans 13 residues. DNA for the CDR3: TGTGCCTGGAGTAGGGGGGGCGCGGAGACCCAGTACTTC. Its translation: CAWSRGGAETQYF.

V is TRBV9 and J is TRBJ1-5, with TRBD1 matching 8 bases. J was trimmed by 7 bases and V by 2 bases; bases with no gene match: 14. The CDR3 consists of 17 residues. Germline CDR1 SGDLS, CDR2 YYNGEE. The CDR3: CASSVEPRTGRIQPQHF. In DNA, the CDR3 is TGTGCCAGCAGCGTGGAACCCCGGACAGGGCGAATCCAGCCCCAGCATTTT.

The CDR3: CASSPLGADEQYF. Written as DNA, the CDR3 is TGCGCCAGCAGCCCGCTGGGGGCGGACGAGCAGTACTTC. The chain combines TRBV5-1 with TRBJ2-7; TRBD1 is a possible D gene (6 bases). Germline V gene lookup returns CDR1 SGHRS and CDR2 YFSETQ. The V gene lost 4 bases and the J gene lost 5 bases, with 13 bases spanning the gap. The CDR3 spans 13 residues. Using reference TRBV5-1 and TRBJ2-7 for the parts outside the CDR3, the full variable domain is KAGVTQTPRYLIKTRGQQVTLSCSPISGHRSVSWYQQTPGQGLQFLFEYFSETQRNKGNFPGRFSGRQFSNSRSEMNVSTLELGDSALYLCASSPLGADEQYFGPGTRLTVT.

V and J are TRBV5-1 and TRBJ2-4; 9 nucleotides line up with TRBD2. This CDR3 region has 16 residues. Per germline, CDR1 SGHRS and CDR2 YFSETQ. V shed 1 base and J 2 bases; nucleotides not matched to a gene: 4. The CDR3 sequence: CASSLLSSGTKNIQYF. As DNA, the CDR3 is TGCGCCAGCAGCTTGCTATCTAGCGGGACCAAAAACATTCAGTACTTC.

The chain has TRBV7-9 and TRBJ2-3, with TRBD2 as a possible D gene (5 bases). The CDR3 is 14 amino acids. Germline V gene data show CDR1 as SEHNR and CDR2 as FQNEAQ (reference sequence). Deletions cut 5 bases from V and 3 bases from J, with 12 bases between. The CDR3 bases are TGTGCCAGCAGCGCCTCGGGAAGGACAGATACGCAGTATTTT. Its translation: CASSASGRTDTQYF.